This T cell receptor (beta chain) appears in the sequencing data of a study of blood T cell repertoires in COVID-19. Per the original data handling: Estimation of nucleated cell counts was performed using reference gene primer amplification. Libraries were prepared by immunoSEQ multiplex PCR; TCRdb keeps only in-frame clonotypes and omits some of them. Clonal size and the V and J genes are those of that table, whereas D and trimming came from the DNA. The table records tens of thousands of clones, around 90% of them present only once. The junction had 6 bases not matched to a gene; V was cut back by 4 bases and J by 2 bases. The CDR3 sequence is 15 residues long. Germline CDR1 is SGHDT and CDR2 is YYEEEE.

Sequenced sample: peripheral blood. The origin of this receptor is a man aged 45-65 years with active COVID-19. This chain connects TRBV5-6 to TRBJ2-3, with 8 bases identical to TRBD1. CDR3 protein: CASSPGTGSTDTQYF. CDR3 nucleotides: TGTGCCAGCAGCCCCGGGACAGGATCCACAGATACGCAGTATTTT.